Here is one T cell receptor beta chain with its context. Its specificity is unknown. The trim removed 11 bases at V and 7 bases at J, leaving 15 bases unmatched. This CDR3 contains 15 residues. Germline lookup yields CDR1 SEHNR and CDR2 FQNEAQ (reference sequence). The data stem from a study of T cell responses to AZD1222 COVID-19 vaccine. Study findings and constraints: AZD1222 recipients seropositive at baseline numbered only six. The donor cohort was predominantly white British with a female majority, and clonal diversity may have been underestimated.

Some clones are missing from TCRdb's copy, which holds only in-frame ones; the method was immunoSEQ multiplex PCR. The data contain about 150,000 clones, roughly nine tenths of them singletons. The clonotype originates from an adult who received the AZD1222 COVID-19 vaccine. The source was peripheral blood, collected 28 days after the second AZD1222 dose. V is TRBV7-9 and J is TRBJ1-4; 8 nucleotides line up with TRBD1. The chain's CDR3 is CAVDRGSVWGEKLFF. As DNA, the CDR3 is TGTGCCGTCGACAGGGGTTCGGTCTGGGGTGAAAAACTGTTTTTT.